Following are 24 T cell receptor beta chains from one sample sequenced in a study of HIV-infected patients and healthy controls (dated by TCRdb to the mid-2010s). The library was produced with 5' RACE. Reads for this sample came from an Illumina MiSeq. The raw public reads went through TCRdb reprocessing: fastp at Q25, MiXCR clone calling, in-frame beta chains kept. A single entry per CDR3 protein holds the most common genes and DNA from its merged rows. Across this sample there are more than 60,000 distinct CDR3 sequences, with over 15% seen only once. About 1.3% of the sample rests with the top ten. The source material was CD4+ T cells from blood. The receptors were sampled from a human donor in good health.

This clonotype was seen a handful of times. The DNA of the CDR3 is TGTGCCAGCAGCCAATCTTATTACAATGAGCAGTTCTTC. Protein product: CASSQSYYNEQFF. This rearrangement joins TRBV3-1 to TRBJ2-1, with D hard to call. Germline loops: CDR1 LGHDT, CDR2 YNNKEL (reference sequence). The CDR3 has 13 residues. V lost 2 bases, J lost 4 bases, and 6 bases lay in between.

This chain joins TRBV7-2 and TRBJ1-5; no clear D. The CDR3 is 13 amino acids. Trimming removed 1 base at V and 7 bases at J, with 8 bases between. CDR1 and CDR2 (germline): SGHTA, FQGNSA. The CDR3 DNA reads TGTGCCAGCAGCTTAGGATCGAGACAGCCCCAGCATTTT. Its translation is CASSLGSRQPQHF.

The rearrangement uses TRBV19 and TRBJ2-3; D gene uncertain. Trimming pared 7 bases from V and 8 bases from J, leaving 13 bases between. This CDR3 has 12 amino acids. CDR1 LNHDA and CDR2 SQIVND come from the germline V gene (reference sequence). The CDR3 region has the DNA TGTGCCAGTAACAACGCTAGGTCTACGCAGTATTTT. Its protein product is CASNNARSTQYF. Full variable domain (rest looked up from reference TRBV19 and TRBJ2-3): DGGITQSPKYLFRKEGQNVTLSCEQNLNHDAMYWYRQDPGQGLRLIYYSQIVNDFQKGDIAEGYSVSREKKESFPLTVTSAQKNPTAFYLCASNNARSTQYFGPGTRLTVL.

In its sample, this clonotype was seen a few times. The chain links TRBV12-3 or TRBV12-4 to TRBJ1-3; D uncertain. The CDR3 contains 12 residues. The ends were cut back, 6 bases at V and 9 bases at J, with 12 bases in the middle. The DNA for the CDR3 is TGTGCCAGCAGGATGAACCTCGGCACCATATATTTT. Protein sequence: CASRMNLGTIYF.

Many counts were recorded for this clonotype. The chain combines TRBV7-2 with TRBJ1-4; D is ambiguous. This CDR3 comprises 13 residues. The V gene lost 4 bases and the J gene lost 8 bases, with 11 bases spanning the gap. Germline lookup yields CDR1 SGHTA and CDR2 FQGNSA. The CDR3 DNA reads as TGTGCCAGCAGCTCCCGAAGGAAGGAAAAACTGTTTTTT. Protein product: CASSSRRKEKLFF.

This clonotype was seen a few times. The chain employs TRBV5-4 and TRBJ2-1; D unclear. This CDR3 has 14 amino acids. The germline V and J ends were trimmed by 2 bases and 8 bases, with 14 bases remaining between them. The germline gives CDR1 SGHNT, CDR2 YYREEE (reference sequence). The CDR3 here is CASSLPVAPDEQFF. For the CDR3, the DNA is TGTGCCAGCAGCTTACCGGTAGCTCCTGATGAGCAGTTCTTC. The whole variable domain, remainder taken from reference TRBV5-4 and TRBJ2-1, is ETGVTQSPTHLIKTRGQQVTLRCSSQSGHNTVSWYQQALGQGPQFIFQYYREEENGRGNFPPRFSGLQFPNYSSELNVNALELDDSALYLCASSLPVAPDEQFFGPGTRLTVL.

In its sample, this clonotype was seen a few times. The rearrangement uses TRBV27 and TRBJ2-7; 8 nucleotides align to TRBD2. The CDR3 sequence is 14 residues long. Germline V CDR1 and CDR2: MNHEY, SMNVEV (reference sequence). Germline trimming cut 3 bases from V and 4 bases from J; bases unmatched to any gene: 5. The CDR3 bases are TGTGCCAGCAGTTTCGCGGGAGGCGGGTACGAGCAGTACTTC. Translated: CASSFAGGGYEQYF.

The rearrangement joins TRBV7-2 to TRBJ2-5; D gene ambiguous. CDR3 length: 13 amino acids. Germline CDR1 reads SGHTA; CDR2 reads FQGNSA. Trimming cost V 4 bases and J 8 bases, with 14 bases left between them. The chain's CDR3 is CASSYDNWATQYF. Here the CDR3 DNA reads TGTGCCAGCAGCTATGACAACTGGGCAACCCAGTACTTC.

The V call is TRBV7-2, the J call TRBJ1-5, with D perhaps matching TRBD1 (6 bases). V was shortened by 1 base and J by 4 bases, with 14 bases between the two germline ends. The CDR3 has 16 amino acids. Germline assignment: CDR1 SGHTA and CDR2 FQGNSA. The CDR3 is CASSLGGGWWNQPQHF. The CDR3 coding sequence is TGTGCCAGCAGCTTAGGGGGGGGCTGGTGGAATCAGCCCCAGCATTTT.

V and J are TRBV6-5 and TRBJ2-6, with TRBD1 identical over 8 bases. CDR1 is MNHEY and CDR2 is SVGAGI in the germline V gene. CDR3 size: 15 residues. J lost 2 bases, V lost 6 bases, and 3 bases had no gene match. The CDR3, as DNA: TGTGCCAGCAGACCAGGGGGCACTGGGGCCAACGTCCTGACTTTC. Amino acids: CASRPGGTGANVLTF.

This clonotype showed up many times. The rearrangement uses TRBV27 and TRBJ2-3; maybe TRBD2 (5 bases). The CDR3 extends over 14 amino acids. V dropped 5 bases and J dropped 2 bases, with 11 bases sitting between them. Germline lookup yields CDR1 MNHEY and CDR2 SMNVEV (reference sequence). The CDR3 loop reads CASSERRDTDTQYF. The CDR3 nucleotides are TGTGCCAGCAGTGAAAGACGGGACACAGATACGCAGTATTTT.

CDR3: CASAGAQPYNEQFF. DNA for the CDR3: TGTGCTAGTGCCGGGGCACAACCGTACAATGAGCAGTTCTTC. V usage is TRBV12-5 and J usage is TRBJ2-1; tentatively, D is TRBD1 or TRBD2 (5 bases each). This CDR3 is 14 amino acids long. The germline V gene has CDR1 LGHNT and CDR2 FRNRAP. The V and J ends lost 7 bases and 4 bases respectively, with 14 bases between them.

This clonotype was observed many times. The chain carries TRBV7-2 and TRBJ2-7; D gene ambiguous. The CDR3 covers 13 residues. The germline V gene has CDR1 SGHTA and CDR2 FQGNSA. Trimming removed 2 bases at V and 3 bases at J, with 8 bases between. This CDR3 is CASSLMWDYEQYF. The CDR3 region has the DNA TGTGCCAGCAGCTTAATGTGGGACTACGAGCAGTACTTC. The full variable domain, completed using reference TRBV7-2 and TRBJ2-7, is GAGVSQSPSNKVTEKGKDVELRCDPISGHTALYWYRQSLGQGLEFLIYFQGNSAPDKSGLPSDRFSAERTGGSVSTLTIQRTQQEDSAVYLCASSLMWDYEQYFGPGTRLTVT.

A few counts support this clonotype. The genes are TRBV10-3 and TRBJ1-3; D gene unclear. Trimming took 5 bases from V and 2 from J, leaving 13 bases between them. The germline gives CDR1 ENHRY, CDR2 SYGVKD. The CDR3 contains 15 residues. CDR3 sequence reads: CAISPRDTTGNTIYF. The DNA of the CDR3 is TGTGCCATCAGTCCGCGTGACACCACTGGAAACACCATATATTTT.

V is TRBV7-3 and J is TRBJ2-5; 10 positions match TRBD1. The CDR3 length is 14 residues. Germline-derived CDR1 and CDR2 are SGHTA and FQGTGA. Germline trimming cut 5 bases from V and 5 bases from J; bases unmatched to any gene: 5. CDR3 protein: CASSRQGAGETQYF. DNA of the CDR3: TGTGCCAGCAGCCGACAGGGGGCAGGGGAGACCCAGTACTTC. The full variable domain, completed using reference TRBV7-3 and TRBJ2-5, is GAGVSQTPSNKVTEKGKYVELRCDPISGHTALYWYRQSLGQGPEFLIYFQGTGAADDSGLPNDRFFAVRPEGSVSTLKIQRTERGDSAVYLCASSRQGAGETQYFGPGTRLLVL.

This clonotype was picked up many times. The V and J genes are TRBV2 and TRBJ2-4, with 7 bases lining up with TRBD2. V dropped 3 bases and J dropped 9; count of bases not matched to a gene: 8. The germline V gene encodes CDR1 SNHLY and CDR2 FYNNEI. The CDR3 totals 14 residues. DNA for the CDR3: TGTGCCAGCAGTGAGGGGGGGAGCCGTGGCATTCAGTACTTC. This sequence encodes CASSEGGSRGIQYF.

In this sample, this clonotype turned up many times. V is TRBV20-1 and J is TRBJ2-7; D gene uncertain. This CDR3 has 13 residues. Trimming removed 1 base from V and 3 bases from J, with 10 bases in between. In germline, CDR1 is DFQATT, CDR2 SNEGSKA (reference sequence). This CDR3 is CSARGSYDYEQYF. The CDR3 nucleotides read TGCAGTGCTAGAGGGAGCTATGACTACGAGCAGTACTTC.

This clonotype was picked up many times. The V gene is TRBV29-1, the J gene TRBJ1-1, with TRBD1 as a possible D gene (6 bases). The V gene's germline CDR1 is SQVTM and CDR2 ANQGSEA. The ends were cut back, 7 bases at V and 3 bases at J, with 24 bases in the middle. The CDR3 totals 16 residues. The DNA of the CDR3 is TGCAGCGCCGAAAGGCAGGGGCGGAAGGGGTACACTGAAGCTTTCTTT. Translated: CSAERQGRKGYTEAFF.

The V and J genes are TRBV5-6 and TRBJ1-5; perhaps TRBD1 as D (5 bases). The CDR3 is 16 amino acids. Germline V gene sequence: CDR1 SGHDT, CDR2 YYEEEE. The V gene lost 4 bases and the J gene lost 4 bases, with 18 bases spanning the gap. DNA for the CDR3: TGTGCCAGCAGCACCCAGGGTCGGGGCCTAAATCAGCCCCAGCATTTT. Translation gives CASSTQGRGLNQPQHF.

The chain links TRBV20-1 to TRBJ2-3; D is uncertain. The CDR3 loop spans 14 amino acids. V lost 5 bases, J lost 2 bases, and 14 bases lay in between. Germline V gene data show CDR1 as DFQATT and CDR2 as SNEGSKA (reference sequence). In DNA form, the CDR3 reads TGCAGTGCTGCCGGAAGACCTCCCACAGATACGCAGTATTTT. This encodes CSAAGRPPTDTQYF.

This clonotype was seen more than once but under ten times. The V call is TRBV18, the J call TRBJ1-6, with D possibly TRBD1 on 5 matching bases. V lost 1 base and J 5 bases, leaving 21 bases between the germline ends. Germline V lookup: CDR1 KGHSH, CDR2 LQKENI. The CDR3 runs to 19 residues. CDR3 nucleotide sequence: TGTGCCAGCTCACCACGGTCCCCTCGAGGACAAGTTCATAATTCACCCCTCCACTTT. Protein: CASSPRSPRGQVHNSPLHF.

Many counts were recorded for this clonotype. This chain links TRBV10-2 with TRBJ1-1; 7 bases agree with TRBD1. This CDR3 region has 13 residues. Germline-derived CDR1 and CDR2 are WSHSY and SAAADI. The J segment lost 2 bases and the V segment lost 8 bases, leaving 5 bases of the junction unmatched. This chain's CDR3 is CASHGTDNTEAFF. CDR3 in DNA: TGCGCCAGCCACGGGACAGACAACACTGAAGCTTTCTTT.

This clonotype showed up many times. J is TRBJ2-5 and V is TRBV6-5; TRBD1 matches 7 bases. The length of the CDR3 is 14 residues. Germline CDR1 and CDR2: MNHEY and SVGAGI. Trimming removed 0 bases from V and 7 bases from J; junction bases left unmatched: 5. CDR3 sequence (DNA): TGTGCCAGCAGTTACTCTGGGACAGTTGTGACCCAGTACTTC. It encodes CASSYSGTVVTQYF.

This clonotype has just a few counts. This rearrangement joins TRBV7-3 to TRBJ1-6, with D possibly being TRBD1 (6 bases). Looked up from germline, CDR1 is SGHTA and CDR2 is FQGTGA. This CDR3 region has 13 residues. Deletions cut 5 bases from V and 14 bases from J, with 16 bases between. CDR3 in DNA: TGTGCCAGCAGCCCGGAACCCGGGGGCACCCTCCACTTT. Its translation: CASSPEPGGTLHF.